This TCR beta chain was recovered during a study of cytomegalovirus exposure and HLA in healthy donors. Germline CDR1 and CDR2: SEHNR and FQNEAQ (reference sequence). Trimming took 4 bases from V and 1 from J, leaving 14 bases between them. The CDR3 is made up of 15 amino acids. PCR amplification relied on 60 Vbeta primers (plus 13 Jbeta primers). Generated by immunoSEQ multiplex PCR, the TCRdb table keeps only in-frame clones and is missing some. This sample has about 170,000 clones; around 80% occur once, and the top ten carry approximately 2.1%. Worth noting for this clone: The same CDR3 can be traced to other DNA sequences in this sample.

The sample comprised PBMCs. The chain uses TRBV7-9 and TRBJ2-7; D possibly corresponds to TRBD1 (5 bases). This TCR was recovered from a male donor in good health and CMV-seronegative. Written as DNA, the CDR3 is TGTGCCAGCAGCTCGCGCACAGGATTTTCCTACGAGCAGTACTTC. This encodes CASSSRTGFSYEQYF. Combining the CDR3 with reference TRBV7-9 and TRBJ2-7 gives the whole variable domain DTGVSQNPRHKITKRGQNVTFRCDPISEHNRLYWYRQTLGQGPEFLTYFQNEAQLEKSRLLSDRFSAERPKGSFSTLEIQRTEQGDSAMYLCASSSRTGFSYEQYFGPGTRLTVT.